This paragraph covers one T cell receptor beta chain sequence. The sample originates from a study of T cell repertoires in cytomegalovirus infection. Germline CDR1 MNHEY, CDR2 SMNVEV (reference sequence). Trimming removed 7 bases from V and 7 bases from J; junction bases left unmatched: 6. CDR3 length: 13 residues. TCRdb ran MiXCR on the reads and lists one entry per CDR3 protein. This table has around 170,000 distinct CDR3 sequences, around 14% appearing once. V is TRBV27 and J is TRBJ2-7; 11 bases map to TRBD1. The source material was PBMCs. The TCR sequence derives from a human donor in good health (CMV status not recorded). Some clones in this sample may be carry-over from other donors' samples. CDR3 sequence: CASMDRGLREQYF. In DNA, the CDR3 is TGTGCCAGCATGGACAGGGGGCTGAGGGAGCAGTACTTC.